The 20 T cell receptor beta chains reported below all come from one sample, sequenced in a study of shared T cell receptors in the human thymus. Profiling relied on immunoSEQ multiplex PCR, and the TCRdb table lists in-frame clones only, not all of them. Of some 720,000 clones in the sample, roughly 90% were seen once. This same sample was also taken into another study, of human thymus T cells.

Material: thymocytes. The receptor source for this set is a boy younger than two with a congenital heart defect.

The chain employs TRBV7-9 and TRBJ2-2; TRBD1 agrees at 11 bases. This CDR3 is built from 16 residues. Germline lookup yields CDR1 SEHNR and CDR2 FQNEAQ (reference sequence). The J segment lost 7 bases and the V segment lost 5 bases, leaving 9 bases of the junction unmatched. The CDR3 protein is CASSLRTGGFIGELFF. CDR3 nucleotide sequence: TGTGCCAGCAGCCTTCGGACAGGGGGCTTTATCGGGGAGCTGTTTTTT. Looking up the rest from reference TRBV7-9 and TRBJ2-2 gives the full variable domain: DTGVSQNPRHKITKRGQNVTFRCDPISEHNRLYWYRQTLGQGPEFLTYFQNEAQLEKSRLLSDRFSAERPKGSFSTLEIQRTEQGDSAMYLCASSLRTGGFIGELFFGEGSRLTVL.

The chain is built from TRBV5-4 and TRBJ2-2, with D possibly being TRBD1 (6 bases). Germline CDR1 reads SGHNT; CDR2 reads YYREEE (reference sequence). This CDR3 contains 16 residues. Trimming took off 2 bases at V and 3 bases at J, with 14 bases between the two ends. The CDR3 bases are TGTGCCAGCAGCTTCTTCGAACAGGGCGACACCGGGGAGCTGTTTTTT. Translation: CASSFFEQGDTGELFF. The full variable domain, in which reference TRBV5-4 and TRBJ2-2 provide the parts outside the CDR3, is ETGVTQSPTHLIKTRGQQVTLRCSSQSGHNTVSWYQQALGQGPQFIFQYYREEENGRGNFPPRFSGLQFPNYSSELNVNALELDDSALYLCASSFFEQGDTGELFFGEGSRLTVL.

This clone was seen once. The gene calls are TRBV27 and TRBJ2-1; the match to TRBD2 covers 12 bases. The CDR3 totals 19 residues. Germline CDR1 reads MNHEY; CDR2 reads SMNVEV (reference sequence). Trimming cost V 7 bases and J 1 base; bases outside gene matches: 14. The CDR3, as DNA: TGTGCCAGCACAGGACTAGCGGGAAGCTTGGCCCCTTCCTACAATGAGCAGTTCTTC. Encoded protein: CASTGLAGSLAPSYNEQFF.

The chain has TRBV10-3 and TRBJ2-7; D is perhaps TRBD2 (5 bases). Germline CDR1 reads ENHRY; CDR2 reads SYGVKD. Trimming removed 2 bases from V and 6 bases from J, with 17 bases in between. CDR3 length: 15 amino acids. The CDR3 nucleotides read TGTGCCATCAGTGAGCCGGGGTATAAAGGGAGCGAGCAGTACTTC. It encodes CAISEPGYKGSEQYF.

The sample holds one count of this clone. The chain has TRBV11-2 and TRBJ1-4; 9 nucleotides align to TRBD1. In germline, CDR1 is SGHAT, CDR2 FQNNGV. The CDR3 covers 18 residues. V was pared by 8 bases and J by 5 bases, with 18 bases of the junction left unmatched. CDR3 sequence (DNA): TGTGCCAGCCGACAAAACAGGGGGCGAGAGGCTGTGAATGAAAAACTGTTTTTT. Translated, it gives CASRQNRGREAVNEKLFF.

The chain links TRBV18 to TRBJ1-5; D call uncertain. Trimming pared 2 bases from V and 5 bases from J, leaving 13 bases between. The CDR3 has 15 residues. The V gene's germline CDR1 is KGHSH and CDR2 LQKENI. CDR3: CASSPNMGGDQPQHF. Written as DNA, the CDR3 is TGTGCCAGCTCACCAAACATGGGCGGGGATCAGCCCCAGCATTTT.

The genes are TRBV30 and TRBJ2-1, with 8 bases aligning to TRBD2. With V trimmed by 3 bases and J by 4 bases, 8 bases remained unmatched. The CDR3 runs to 15 residues. The V gene's germline CDR1 is GTSNPN and CDR2 SVGIG (reference sequence). The CDR3 nucleotides are TGTGCCTGGAGGCCCGGGACTAGAGCGTACAATGAGCAGTTCTTC. Encoded protein: CAWRPGTRAYNEQFF.

The J gene is TRBJ2-3, the V gene TRBV4-1, with D tentatively TRBD2 (6 bases). This CDR3 contains 18 residues. CDR1 is MGHRA and CDR2 is YSYEKL in the germline V gene. Trimming cost V 3 bases and J 1 base, with 20 bases left between them. CDR3 nucleotides: TGCGCCAGCAGCCACGCCGAGGACACCCCGGGGGGCACAGATACGCAGTATTTT. This codes for CASSHAEDTPGGTDTQYF.

This chain links TRBV6-1 with TRBJ2-7; 9 bases match TRBD2. This CDR3 is built from 20 residues. Germline V gives CDR1 MNHNS, CDR2 SASEGT. Trimming removed 4 bases from V and 1 base from J; junction bases left unmatched: 20. CDR3 nucleotides: TGTGCCAGCAGTGGCCCTGGTAGAGATACCCAGCGGGAGGCTTCCTACGAGCAGTACTTC. It codes for CASSGPGRDTQREASYEQYF.

CDR3 coding DNA: TGTGCCTGGATGCCGGGTAAAAATGAGCAGTTCTTC. Translated: CAWMPGKNEQFF. This sequence joins TRBV30 and TRBJ2-1; D gene uncertain. V was trimmed by 4 bases and J by 7 bases, leaving 11 bases between them. This CDR3 spans 12 amino acids. Per germline, CDR1 GTSNPN and CDR2 SVGIG (reference sequence).

The chain combines TRBV6-1 with TRBJ2-5, with D perhaps TRBD2 (5 bases). V lost 1 base and J 2 bases, leaving 8 bases between the germline ends. CDR1 is MNHNS, CDR2 SASEGT, per germline. CDR3 length: 14 residues. This CDR3 is CASSEVRAQETQYF. CDR3 bases: TGTGCCAGCAGTGAAGTGCGGGCTCAAGAGACCCAGTACTTC.

The chain uses TRBV30 and TRBJ2-3; the match to TRBD2 covers 9 bases. Germline lookup yields CDR1 GTSNPN and CDR2 SVGIG (reference sequence). The J segment lost 6 bases and the V segment lost 5 bases, leaving 18 bases of the junction unmatched. CDR3 length equals 17 residues. The CDR3 reads CAWGAGPVAGVSDTQYF. The CDR3 DNA sequence: TGTGCCTGGGGGGCGGGGCCGGTAGCGGGAGTGAGCGATACGCAGTATTTT.

This clone was counted only a few times. The V call is TRBV18, the J call TRBJ1-2, with D unclear. V was cut by 3 bases and J by 3 bases, with 5 bases left in between. This CDR3 has 12 amino acids. Germline assignment: CDR1 KGHSH and CDR2 LQKENI. The CDR3 nucleotides are TGTGCCAGCTCACCCGGTTACTATGGCTACACCTTC. It specifies CASSPGYYGYTF.

In DNA, the CDR3 is TGTGCCTGGAGTTATGGACAGAGCTCTGGAAACACCATATATTTT. It specifies CAWSYGQSSGNTIYF. The V gene is TRBV30, the J gene TRBJ1-3, with D possibly being TRBD1 (6 bases). The germline gives CDR1 GTSNPN, CDR2 SVGIG (reference sequence). Trimming stripped 2 bases from V and 0 bases from J, with 11 bases between. The CDR3 runs 15 residues.

V gene TRBV7-2 combines with J gene TRBJ2-7; 11 nucleotides align to TRBD2. The germline V gene has CDR1 SGHTA and CDR2 FQGNSA. Germline trimming cut 3 bases from V and 7 bases from J; bases unmatched to any gene: 8. The CDR3 sequence is 15 residues long. The CDR3: CASSFPGLAEWEQYF. Written as DNA, the CDR3 is TGTGCCAGCAGCTTCCCGGGACTAGCGGAGTGGGAGCAGTACTTC. Using reference TRBV7-2 and TRBJ2-7 for the parts outside the CDR3, the full variable domain is GAGVSQSPSNKVTEKGKDVELRCDPISGHTALYWYRQSLGQGLEFLIYFQGNSAPDKSGLPSDRFSAERTGGSVSTLTIQRTQQEDSAVYLCASSFPGLAEWEQYFGPGTRLTVT.

The chain is built from TRBV5-6 and TRBJ1-1; 12 positions match TRBD1. This CDR3 contains 16 residues. The trim removed 4 bases at V and 4 bases at J, leaving 8 bases unmatched. The germline V gene encodes CDR1 SGHDT and CDR2 YYEEEE. The CDR3 DNA follows: TGTGCCAGCAGCCCAAGTGGGACAGGGGGCTTCACTGAAGCTTTCTTT. As protein: CASSPSGTGGFTEAFF.

The V and J genes are TRBV5-1 and TRBJ2-4; a possible D gene is TRBD1 (6 bases). The CDR3 runs 21 residues. Germline lookup yields CDR1 SGHRS and CDR2 YFSETQ. V lost 4 bases and J lost 0, with 29 bases in between. CDR3 bases: TGCGCCAGCAGCATGCAGGGCAAGGGGGACCCGAAGCTACTAGCCAAAAACATTCAGTACTTC. It codes for CASSMQGKGDPKLLAKNIQYF.

The chain joins TRBV19 to TRBJ2-2; 7 bases fit TRBD1. With 5 bases clipped from V and 5 bases from J, the junction kept 11 bases outside the gene matches. The CDR3 covers 16 residues. From germline, CDR1 is LNHDA and CDR2 SQIVND (reference sequence). CDR3 loop: CASSLDRWTFTGELFF. CDR3 coding DNA: TGTGCCAGTAGTCTGGACAGGTGGACTTTTACCGGGGAGCTGTTTTTT.

The count of this clone is one. The CDR3 coding sequence is TGTGCCTGGAGTGTATCAGGGTTACCCTACGAGCAGTACTTC. It yields the protein CAWSVSGLPYEQYF. The V call is TRBV30, the J call TRBJ2-7, with D possibly matching TRBD1 (5 bases). Looked up from germline, CDR1 is GTSNPN and CDR2 is SVGIG (reference sequence). V was pared by 0 bases and J by 2 bases, with 11 bases between. CDR3 length: 14 residues.

The V call is TRBV2, the J call TRBJ2-1; 7 bases match TRBD2. This CDR3 comprises 16 residues. Looked up from germline, CDR1 is SNHLY and CDR2 is FYNNEI. The J segment lost 7 bases and the V segment lost 8 bases, leaving 17 bases of the junction unmatched. The CDR3 DNA is TGTGCCAGCGTCTTCCAAATCCACCAGGGAGGGAATGAGCAGTTCTTC. Its protein is CASVFQIHQGGNEQFF.